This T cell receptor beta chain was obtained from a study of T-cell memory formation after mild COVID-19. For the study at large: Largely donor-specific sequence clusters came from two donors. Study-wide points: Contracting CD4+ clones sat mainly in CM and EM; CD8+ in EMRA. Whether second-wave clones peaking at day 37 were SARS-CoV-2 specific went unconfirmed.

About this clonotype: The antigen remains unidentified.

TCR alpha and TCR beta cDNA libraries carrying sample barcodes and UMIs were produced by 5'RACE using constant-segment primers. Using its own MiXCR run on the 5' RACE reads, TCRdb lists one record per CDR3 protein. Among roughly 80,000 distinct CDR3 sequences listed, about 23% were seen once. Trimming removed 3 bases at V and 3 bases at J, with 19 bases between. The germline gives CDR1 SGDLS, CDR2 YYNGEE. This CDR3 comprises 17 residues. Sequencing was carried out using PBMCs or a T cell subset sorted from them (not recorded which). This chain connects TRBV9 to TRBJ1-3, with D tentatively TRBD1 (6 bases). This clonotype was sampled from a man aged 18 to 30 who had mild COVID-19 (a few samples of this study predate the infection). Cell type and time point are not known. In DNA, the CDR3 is TGTGCCAGCAGCGCCCAGGACAGTACGGTTTATGGAAACACCATATATTTT. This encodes CASSAQDSTVYGNTIYF.